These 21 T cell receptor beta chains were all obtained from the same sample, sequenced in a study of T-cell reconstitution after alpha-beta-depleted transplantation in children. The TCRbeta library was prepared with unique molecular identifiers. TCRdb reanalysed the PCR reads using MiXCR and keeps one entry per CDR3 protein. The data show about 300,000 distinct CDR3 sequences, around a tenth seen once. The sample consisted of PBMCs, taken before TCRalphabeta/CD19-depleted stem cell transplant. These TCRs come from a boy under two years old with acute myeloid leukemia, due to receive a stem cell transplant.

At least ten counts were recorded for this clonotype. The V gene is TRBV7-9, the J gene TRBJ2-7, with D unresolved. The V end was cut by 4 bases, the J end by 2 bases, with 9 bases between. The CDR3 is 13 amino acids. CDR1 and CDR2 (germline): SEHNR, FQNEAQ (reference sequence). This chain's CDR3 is CASSSVMTYEQYF. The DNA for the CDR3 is TGTGCCAGCAGCTCCGTTATGACCTACGAGCAGTACTTC.

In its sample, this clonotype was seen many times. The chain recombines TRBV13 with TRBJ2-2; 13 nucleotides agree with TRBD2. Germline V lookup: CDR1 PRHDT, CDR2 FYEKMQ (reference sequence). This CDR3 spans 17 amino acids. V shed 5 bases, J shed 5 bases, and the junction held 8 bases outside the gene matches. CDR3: CASSQLAGGHRTGELFF. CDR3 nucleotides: TGTGCCAGCAGCCAACTAGCGGGAGGGCACCGGACCGGGGAGCTGTTTTTT. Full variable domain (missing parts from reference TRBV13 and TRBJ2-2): AAGVIQSPRHLIKEKRETATLKCYPIPRHDTVYWYQQGPGQDPQFLISFYEKMQSDKGSIPDRFSAQQFSDYHSELNMSSLELGDSALYFCASSQLAGGHRTGELFFGEGSRLTVL.

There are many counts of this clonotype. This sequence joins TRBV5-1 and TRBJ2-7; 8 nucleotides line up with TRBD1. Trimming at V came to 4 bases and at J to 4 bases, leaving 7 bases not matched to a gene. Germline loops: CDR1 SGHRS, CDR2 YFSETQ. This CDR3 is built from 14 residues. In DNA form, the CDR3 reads TGCGCCAGCAGCGTACGACAGGGGTGGTACGAGCAGTACTTC. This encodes CASSVRQGWYEQYF.

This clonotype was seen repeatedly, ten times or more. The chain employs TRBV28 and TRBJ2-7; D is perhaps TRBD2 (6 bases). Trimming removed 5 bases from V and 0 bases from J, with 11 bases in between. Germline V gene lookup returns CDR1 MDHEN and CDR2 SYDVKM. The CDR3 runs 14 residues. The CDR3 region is CASSGDWRSYEQYF. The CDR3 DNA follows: TGTGCCAGCAGTGGGGACTGGCGCTCCTACGAGCAGTACTTC.

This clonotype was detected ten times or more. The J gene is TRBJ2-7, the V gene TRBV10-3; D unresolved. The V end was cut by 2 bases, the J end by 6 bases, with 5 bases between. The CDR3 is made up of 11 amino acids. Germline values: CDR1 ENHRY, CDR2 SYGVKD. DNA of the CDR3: TGTGCCATCAGTGAGAGAGGCGAGCAGTACTTC. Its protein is CAISERGEQYF.

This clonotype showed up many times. CDR3 loop: CASSGGLAGETQYF. In DNA, the CDR3 is TGTGCCAGCAGCGGAGGACTAGCAGGAGAGACCCAGTACTTC. This rearrangement joins TRBV27 to TRBJ2-5; 8 bases match TRBD2. The CDR3 sequence is 14 residues long. In germline, CDR1 is MNHEY, CDR2 SMNVEV (reference sequence). The J segment lost 4 bases and the V segment lost 6 bases, leaving 7 bases of the junction unmatched.

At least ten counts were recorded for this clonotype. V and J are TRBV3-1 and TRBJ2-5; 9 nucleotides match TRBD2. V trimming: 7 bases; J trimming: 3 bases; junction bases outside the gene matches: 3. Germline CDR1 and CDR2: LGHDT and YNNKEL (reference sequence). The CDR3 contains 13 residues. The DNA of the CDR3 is TGTGCCAGCAATAAGCGGGGGGAAGAGACCCAGTACTTC. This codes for CASNKRGEETQYF.

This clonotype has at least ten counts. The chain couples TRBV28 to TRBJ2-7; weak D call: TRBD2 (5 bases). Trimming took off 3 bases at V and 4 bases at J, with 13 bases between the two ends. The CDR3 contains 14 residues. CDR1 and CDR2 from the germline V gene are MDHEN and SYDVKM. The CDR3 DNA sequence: TGTGCCAGCAGTTTTGGGATACTAGTTTACGAGCAGTACTTC. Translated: CASSFGILVYEQYF. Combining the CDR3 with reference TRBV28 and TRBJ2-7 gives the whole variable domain DVKVTQSSRYLVKRTGEKVFLECVQDMDHENMFWYRQDPGLGLRLIYFSYDVKMKEKGDIPEGYSVSREKKERFSLILESASTNQTSMYLCASSFGILVYEQYFGPGTRLTVT.

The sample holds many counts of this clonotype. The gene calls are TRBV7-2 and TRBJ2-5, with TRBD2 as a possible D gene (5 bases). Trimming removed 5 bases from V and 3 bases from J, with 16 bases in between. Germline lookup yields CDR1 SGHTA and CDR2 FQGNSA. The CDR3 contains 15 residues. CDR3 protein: CASSQIRGSKETQYF. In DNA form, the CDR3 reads TGTGCCAGCAGCCAAATTCGCGGGTCTAAAGAGACCCAGTACTTC.

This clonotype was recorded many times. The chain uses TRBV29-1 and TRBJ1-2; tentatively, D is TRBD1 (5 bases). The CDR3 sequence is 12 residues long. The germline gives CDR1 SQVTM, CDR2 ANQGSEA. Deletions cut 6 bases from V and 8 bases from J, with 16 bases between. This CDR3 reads CSVPGSQRGYTF. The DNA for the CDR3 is TGCAGCGTCCCAGGGTCCCAGAGGGGCTACACCTTC.

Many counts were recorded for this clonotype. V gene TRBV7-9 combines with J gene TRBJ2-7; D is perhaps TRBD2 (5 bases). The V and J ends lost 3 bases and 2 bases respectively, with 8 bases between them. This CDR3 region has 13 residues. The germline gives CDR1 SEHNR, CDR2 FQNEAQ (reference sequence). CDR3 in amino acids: CASSFEGPYEQYF. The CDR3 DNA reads TGTGCCAGCAGCTTCGAGGGTCCCTACGAGCAGTACTTC.

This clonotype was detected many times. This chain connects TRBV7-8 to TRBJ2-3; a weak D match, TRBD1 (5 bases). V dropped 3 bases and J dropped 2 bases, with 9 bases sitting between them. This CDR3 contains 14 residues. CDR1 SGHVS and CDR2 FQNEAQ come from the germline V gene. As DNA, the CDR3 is TGTGCCAGCAGCTTTTTCAGGGCCACAGATACGCAGTATTTT. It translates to CASSFFRATDTQYF.

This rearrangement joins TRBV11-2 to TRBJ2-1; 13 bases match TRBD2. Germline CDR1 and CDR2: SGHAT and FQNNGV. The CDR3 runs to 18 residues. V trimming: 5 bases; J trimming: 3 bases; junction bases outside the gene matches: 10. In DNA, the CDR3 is TGTGCCAGCAGCACCCGCCTTACTAGCGGGAGGGACTACAATGAGCAGTTCTTC. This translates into CASSTRLTSGRDYNEQFF.

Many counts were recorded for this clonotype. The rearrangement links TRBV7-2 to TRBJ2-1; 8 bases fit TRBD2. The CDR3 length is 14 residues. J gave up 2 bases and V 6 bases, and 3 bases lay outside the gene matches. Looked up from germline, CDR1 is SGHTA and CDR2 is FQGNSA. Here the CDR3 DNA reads TGTGCCAGCAGGCCGGGACTAGCCTACAATGAGCAGTTCTTC. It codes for CASRPGLAYNEQFF.

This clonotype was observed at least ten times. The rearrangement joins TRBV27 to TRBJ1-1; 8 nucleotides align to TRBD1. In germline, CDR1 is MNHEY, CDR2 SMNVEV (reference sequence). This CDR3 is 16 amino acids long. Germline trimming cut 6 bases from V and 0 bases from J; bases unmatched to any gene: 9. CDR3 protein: CASRLGTGALNTEAFF. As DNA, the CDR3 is TGTGCCAGCAGACTCGGGACAGGAGCTCTGAACACTGAAGCTTTCTTT.

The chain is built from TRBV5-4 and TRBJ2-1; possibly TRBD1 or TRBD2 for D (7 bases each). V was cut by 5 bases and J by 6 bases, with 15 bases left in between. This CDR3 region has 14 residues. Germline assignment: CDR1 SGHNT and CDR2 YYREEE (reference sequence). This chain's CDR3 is CASRRGRDSNEQFF. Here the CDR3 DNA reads TGTGCCAGCAGGCGGGGGCGGGACAGCAATGAGCAGTTCTTC.

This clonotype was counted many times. The CDR3 is CASSYSGQDYEQYF. The CDR3 nucleotides read TGTGCCAGCAGTTACTCGGGACAGGATTACGAGCAGTACTTC. The rearrangement uses TRBV6-5 and TRBJ2-7; 8 nucleotides line up with TRBD1. Germline CDR1 and CDR2: MNHEY and SVGAGI. The junction had 2 bases not matched to a gene; V was cut back by 0 bases and J by 4 bases. This CDR3 comprises 14 residues.

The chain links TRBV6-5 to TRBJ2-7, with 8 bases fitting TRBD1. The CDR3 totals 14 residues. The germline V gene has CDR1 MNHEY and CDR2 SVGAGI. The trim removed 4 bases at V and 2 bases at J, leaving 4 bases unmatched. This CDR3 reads CASSSGQVPYEQYF. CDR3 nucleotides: TGTGCCAGCAGTTCGGGACAGGTCCCCTACGAGCAGTACTTC.

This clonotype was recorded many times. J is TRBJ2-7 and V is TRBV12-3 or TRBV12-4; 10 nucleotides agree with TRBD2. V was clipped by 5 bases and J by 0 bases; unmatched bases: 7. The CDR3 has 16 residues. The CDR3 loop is CASSPGLAESSYEQYF. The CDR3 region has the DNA TGTGCCAGCAGTCCCGGACTAGCGGAGAGCTCCTACGAGCAGTACTTC.

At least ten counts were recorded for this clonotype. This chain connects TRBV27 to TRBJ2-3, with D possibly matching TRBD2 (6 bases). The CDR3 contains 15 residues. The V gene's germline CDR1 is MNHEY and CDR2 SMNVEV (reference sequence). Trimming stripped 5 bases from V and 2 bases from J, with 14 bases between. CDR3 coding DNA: TGTGCCAGCAGTCATGGAGTAGCGGCCACAGATACGCAGTATTTT. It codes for CASSHGVAATDTQYF.

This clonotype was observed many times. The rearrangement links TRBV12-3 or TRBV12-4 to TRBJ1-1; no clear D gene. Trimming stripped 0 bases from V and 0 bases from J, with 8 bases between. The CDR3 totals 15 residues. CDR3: CASSLAHLVNTEAFF. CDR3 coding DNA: TGTGCCAGCAGTTTAGCGCATTTAGTGAACACTGAAGCTTTCTTT.